This TCR beta chain was sequenced during a study of T cell clonality in common variable immunodeficiency. Study-level points and caveats: Fewer TCRbeta clones were shared among CVID subjects than controls. Common variable immunodeficiency TCR beta sequences reportedly had fewer deletions and N-nucleotide insertions. TCRbeta clonality was increased in CVID versus healthy controls.

V shed 4 bases, J shed 4 bases, and the junction held 0 bases outside the gene matches. CDR3 length: 14 amino acids. Repertoires were generated with immunoSEQ multiplex PCR, while TCRdb's copy carries only in-frame clones and drops some. The sample presents around 40,000 clones, none singletons. To note about this clone: Its specificity is unknown. The CDR3 end falls 3 residues outside the read, so it is completed with the germline J gene.

Patients had low serum IgG, IgA and/or IgM and specific antibody deficiency. Source material: peripheral blood mononuclear cells. This chain links TRBV23-1 with TRBJ1-6; the match to TRBD1 covers 8 bases. TRBV23-1 is an open reading frame whose function is uncertain. The TCR sequence derives from a human donor with common variable immunodeficiency. The CDR3 region is CASSRTGYNSPLHF. CDR3 bases read: TGCGCCAGCAGTCGGACAGGGTATAATTCACCC.